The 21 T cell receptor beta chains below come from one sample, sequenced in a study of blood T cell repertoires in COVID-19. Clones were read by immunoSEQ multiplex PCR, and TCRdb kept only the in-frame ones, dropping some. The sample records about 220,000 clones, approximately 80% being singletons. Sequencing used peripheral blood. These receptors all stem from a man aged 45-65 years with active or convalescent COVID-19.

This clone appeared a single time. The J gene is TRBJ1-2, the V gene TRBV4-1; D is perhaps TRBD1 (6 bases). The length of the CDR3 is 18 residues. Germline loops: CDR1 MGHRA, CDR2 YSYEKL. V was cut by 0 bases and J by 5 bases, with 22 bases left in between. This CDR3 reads CASSQDKTGSDWEYGYTF. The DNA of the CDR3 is TGCGCCAGCAGCCAAGATAAAACAGGGAGTGATTGGGAATATGGCTACACCTTC.

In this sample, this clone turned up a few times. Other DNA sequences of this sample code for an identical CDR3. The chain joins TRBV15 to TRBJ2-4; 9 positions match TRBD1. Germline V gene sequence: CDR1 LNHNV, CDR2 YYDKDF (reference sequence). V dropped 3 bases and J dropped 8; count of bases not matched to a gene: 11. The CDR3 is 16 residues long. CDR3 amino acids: CATSRALTGGEDIQYF. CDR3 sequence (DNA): TGTGCCACCAGCAGGGCTTTGACAGGGGGGGAGGACATTCAGTACTTC.

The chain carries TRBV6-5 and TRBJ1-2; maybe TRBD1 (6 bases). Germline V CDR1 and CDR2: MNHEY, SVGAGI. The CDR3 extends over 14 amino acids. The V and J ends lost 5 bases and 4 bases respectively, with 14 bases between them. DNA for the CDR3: TGTGCCAGCAGTCCCGGACAGCCGACCTATGGCTACACCTTC. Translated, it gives CASSPGQPTYGYTF.

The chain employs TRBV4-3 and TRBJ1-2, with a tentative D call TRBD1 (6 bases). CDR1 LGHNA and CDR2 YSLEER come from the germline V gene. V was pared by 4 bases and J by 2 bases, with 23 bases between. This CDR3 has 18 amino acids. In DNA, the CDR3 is TGCGCCAGCAGCCCGAGCATCCGAGGGGGGGGGCGAAACTATGGCTACACCTTC. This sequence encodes CASSPSIRGGGRNYGYTF.

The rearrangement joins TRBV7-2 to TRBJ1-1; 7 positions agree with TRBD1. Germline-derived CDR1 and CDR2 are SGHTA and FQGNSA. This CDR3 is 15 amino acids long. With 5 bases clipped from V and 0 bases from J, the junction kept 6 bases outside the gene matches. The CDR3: CASSAQQGMNTEAFF. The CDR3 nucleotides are TGTGCCAGCAGCGCCCAACAGGGGATGAACACTGAAGCTTTCTTT.

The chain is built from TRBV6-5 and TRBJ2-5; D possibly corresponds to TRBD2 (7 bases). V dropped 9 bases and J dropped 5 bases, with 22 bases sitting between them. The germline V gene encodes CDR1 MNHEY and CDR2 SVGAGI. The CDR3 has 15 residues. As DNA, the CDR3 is TGTGCCAGTTCCCCCCCGGGGGGCTCTGCGGAGACCCAGTACTTC. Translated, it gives CASSPPGGSAETQYF.

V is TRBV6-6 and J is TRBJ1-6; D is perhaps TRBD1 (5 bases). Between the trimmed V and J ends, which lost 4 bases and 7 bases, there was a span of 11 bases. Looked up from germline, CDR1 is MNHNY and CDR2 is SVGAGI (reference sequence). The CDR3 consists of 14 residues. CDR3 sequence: CASSSRDLNSPLHF. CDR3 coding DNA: TGTGCCAGCAGTTCCCGGGACTTGAATTCACCCCTCCACTTT.

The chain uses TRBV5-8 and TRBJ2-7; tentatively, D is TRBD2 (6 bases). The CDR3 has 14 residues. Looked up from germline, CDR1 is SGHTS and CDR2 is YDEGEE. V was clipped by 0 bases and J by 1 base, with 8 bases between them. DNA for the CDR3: TGTGCCAGCAGCTTGGTGGCGGGATCCTACGAGCAGTACTTC. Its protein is CASSLVAGSYEQYF. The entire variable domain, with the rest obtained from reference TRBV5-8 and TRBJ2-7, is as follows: EAGVTQSPTHLIKTRGQQATLRCSPISGHTSVYWYQQALGLGLQFLLWYDEGEERNRGNFPPRFSGRQFPNYSSELNVNALELEDSALYLCASSLVAGSYEQYFGPGTRLTVT.

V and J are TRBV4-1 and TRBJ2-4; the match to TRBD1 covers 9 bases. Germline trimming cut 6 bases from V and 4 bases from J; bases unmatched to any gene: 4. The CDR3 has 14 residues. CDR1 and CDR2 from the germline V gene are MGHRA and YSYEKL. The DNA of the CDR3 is TGCGCCAGCAGAAGGGGGACAGGGAAAAACATTCAGTACTTC. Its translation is CASRRGTGKNIQYF.

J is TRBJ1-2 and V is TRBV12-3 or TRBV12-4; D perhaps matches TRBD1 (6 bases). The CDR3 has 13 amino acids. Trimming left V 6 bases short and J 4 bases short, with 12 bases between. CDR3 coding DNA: TGTGCCAGCAGAGTGACAGGCGCCTATGGCTACACCTTC. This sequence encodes CASRVTGAYGYTF.

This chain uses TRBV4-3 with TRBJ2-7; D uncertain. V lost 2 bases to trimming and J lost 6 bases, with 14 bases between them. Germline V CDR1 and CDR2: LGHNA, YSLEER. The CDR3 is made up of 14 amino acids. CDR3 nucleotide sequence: TGCGCCAGCAGCCAAACCCGCTACCTAAGCGAGCAGTACTTC. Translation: CASSQTRYLSEQYF.

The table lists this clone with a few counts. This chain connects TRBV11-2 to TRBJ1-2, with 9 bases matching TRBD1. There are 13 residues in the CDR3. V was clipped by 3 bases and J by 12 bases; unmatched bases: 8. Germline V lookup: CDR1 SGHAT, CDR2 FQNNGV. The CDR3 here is CASSLGQGRGHTF. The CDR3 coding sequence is TGTGCCAGCAGCTTGGGACAGGGACGAGGTCACACCTTC. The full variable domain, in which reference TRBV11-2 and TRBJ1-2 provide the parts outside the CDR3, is EAGVAQSPRYKIIEKRQSVAFWCNPISGHATLYWYQQILGQGPKLLIQFQNNGVVDDSQLPKDRFSAERLKGVDSTLKIQPAKLEDSAVYLCASSLGQGRGHTFGSGTRLTVV.

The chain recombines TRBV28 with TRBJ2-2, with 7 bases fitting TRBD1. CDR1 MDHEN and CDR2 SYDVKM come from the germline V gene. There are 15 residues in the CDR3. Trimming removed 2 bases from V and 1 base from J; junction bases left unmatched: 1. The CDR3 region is CASSLGDRNTGELFF. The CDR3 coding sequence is TGTGCCAGCAGTTTAGGGGACAGGAACACCGGGGAGCTGTTTTTT.

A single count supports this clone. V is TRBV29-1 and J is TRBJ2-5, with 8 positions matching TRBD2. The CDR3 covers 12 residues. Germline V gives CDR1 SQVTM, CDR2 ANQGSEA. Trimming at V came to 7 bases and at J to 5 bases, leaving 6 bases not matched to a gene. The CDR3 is CSGFGGGETQYF. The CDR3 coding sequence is TGCAGCGGCTTCGGGGGGGGTGAGACCCAGTACTTC.

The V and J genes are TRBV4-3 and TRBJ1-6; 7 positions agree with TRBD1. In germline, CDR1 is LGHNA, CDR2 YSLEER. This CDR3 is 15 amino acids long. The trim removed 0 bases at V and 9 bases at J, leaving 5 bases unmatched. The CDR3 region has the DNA TGCGCCAGCAGCCAAGACTCAGGGGGAGGTTCACCCCTCCACTTT. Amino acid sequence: CASSQDSGGGSPLHF.

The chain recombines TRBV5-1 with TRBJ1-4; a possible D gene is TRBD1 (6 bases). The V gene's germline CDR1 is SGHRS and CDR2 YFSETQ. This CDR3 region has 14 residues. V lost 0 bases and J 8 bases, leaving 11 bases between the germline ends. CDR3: CASSLAGAAEKLFF. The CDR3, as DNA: TGCGCCAGCAGCTTGGCAGGGGCCGCAGAAAAACTGTTTTTT.

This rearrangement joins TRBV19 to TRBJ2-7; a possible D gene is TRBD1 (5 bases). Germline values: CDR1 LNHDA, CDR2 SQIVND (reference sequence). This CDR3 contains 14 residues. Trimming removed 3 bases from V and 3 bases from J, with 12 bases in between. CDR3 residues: CASSMGTGFYEQYF. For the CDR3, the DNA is TGTGCCAGTAGTATGGGTACAGGTTTCTACGAGCAGTACTTC.

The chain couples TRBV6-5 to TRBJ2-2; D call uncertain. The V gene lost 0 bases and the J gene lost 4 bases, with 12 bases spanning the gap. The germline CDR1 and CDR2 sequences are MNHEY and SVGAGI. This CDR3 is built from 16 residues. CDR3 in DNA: TGTGCCAGCAGTTACTCGATAGTCACCTTCACCGGGGAGCTGTTTTTT. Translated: CASSYSIVTFTGELFF.

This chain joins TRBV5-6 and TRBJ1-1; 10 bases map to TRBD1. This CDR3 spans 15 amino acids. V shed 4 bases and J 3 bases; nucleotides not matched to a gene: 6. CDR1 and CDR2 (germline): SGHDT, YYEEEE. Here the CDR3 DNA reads TGTGCCAGCAGCCGGCCGGGACAGGGGTACACTGAAGCTTTCTTT. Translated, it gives CASSRPGQGYTEAFF.

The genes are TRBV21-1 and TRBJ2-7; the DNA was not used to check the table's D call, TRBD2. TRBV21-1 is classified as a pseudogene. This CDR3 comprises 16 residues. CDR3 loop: CASSSLGGLTSYEQYF. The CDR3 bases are TGTGCCAGCAGCTCCCTCGGGGGACTGACGTCCTACGAGCAGTACTTC.

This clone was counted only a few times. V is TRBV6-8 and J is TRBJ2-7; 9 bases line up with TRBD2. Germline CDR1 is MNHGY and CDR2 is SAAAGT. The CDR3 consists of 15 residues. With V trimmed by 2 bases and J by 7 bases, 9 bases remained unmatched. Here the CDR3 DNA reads TGTGCCAGCAGTTACGGAGGGCGGGAGGGCCAGGAGCAGTACTTC. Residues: CASSYGGREGQEQYF.